Sequencing of this TCR beta chain was carried out in a study of blood T cell repertoires in COVID-19. Study-wide context: In Cohort 3, a recovered donor had either two negative PCRs, clearance, or symptom resolution. The analysed material was cDNA or gDNA that came from T cells, B-cell-depleted T cells, or PBMCs.

Residents of about two dozen US areas, aged about 18 to 89 years, made up the participants. Original data processing: Using reference gene primer amplification, nucleated cell counts were estimated. This table comes from immunoSEQ multiplex PCR, and its TCRdb copy is limited to in-frame clones, with some not included. The DNA gave D and trimming, while V, J and clone size come from that table. Here the sample spans fewer than 150,000 clones, 75% to 90% being singletons. This CDR3 has 14 amino acids. The V end was cut by 0 bases, the J end by 7 bases, with 13 bases between. From germline, CDR1 is GTSNPN and CDR2 SVGIG (reference sequence).

This receptor was identified in a man aged 50 to 60 in a cohort exposed to, infected with or recovered from COVID-19 (not recorded which). Sequencing was carried out using PBMCs or T cells enriched from blood (not recorded which). V usage is TRBV30 and J usage is TRBJ2-4; a weak D match, TRBD1 (5 bases). The CDR3 protein is CAWSVIPGMNIQYF. CDR3 DNA: TGTGCCTGGAGTGTAATTCCAGGGATGAACATTCAGTACTTC. The full variable domain, in which reference TRBV30 and TRBJ2-4 provide the parts outside the CDR3, is SQTIHQWPATLVQPVGSPLSLECTVEGTSNPNLYWYRQAAGRGLQLLFYSVGIGQISSEVPQNLSASRPQDRQFILSSKKLLLSDSGFYLCAWSVIPGMNIQYFGAGTRLSVL.